This T cell receptor beta chain originates from a study of early T cells in non-severe SARS-CoV-2 infection. The TCR library protocol was used to attach unique molecular identifiers. These identifiers were attached to individual cDNA molecules. One entry per CDR3 protein results from TCRdb running MiXCR on the 5' RACE reads. The table has tens of thousands of distinct CDR3 sequences, over 10% seen once. CDR3 length: 13 residues. CDR1 is DFQATT and CDR2 is SNEGSKA in the germline V gene (reference sequence). With V trimmed by 7 bases and J by 2 bases, 3 bases remained unmatched. The clonotype was recovered from an adult who was a healthcare worker with PCR-confirmed SARS-CoV-2 infection or an uninfected control (not recorded which). V is TRBV20-1 and J is TRBJ2-7, with 12 nucleotides matching TRBD2. Sequencing was performed on whole blood. The CDR3: CSVLAGGAYEQYF. The DNA for the CDR3 is TGCAGTGTCCTAGCGGGAGGGGCCTACGAGCAGTACTTC.